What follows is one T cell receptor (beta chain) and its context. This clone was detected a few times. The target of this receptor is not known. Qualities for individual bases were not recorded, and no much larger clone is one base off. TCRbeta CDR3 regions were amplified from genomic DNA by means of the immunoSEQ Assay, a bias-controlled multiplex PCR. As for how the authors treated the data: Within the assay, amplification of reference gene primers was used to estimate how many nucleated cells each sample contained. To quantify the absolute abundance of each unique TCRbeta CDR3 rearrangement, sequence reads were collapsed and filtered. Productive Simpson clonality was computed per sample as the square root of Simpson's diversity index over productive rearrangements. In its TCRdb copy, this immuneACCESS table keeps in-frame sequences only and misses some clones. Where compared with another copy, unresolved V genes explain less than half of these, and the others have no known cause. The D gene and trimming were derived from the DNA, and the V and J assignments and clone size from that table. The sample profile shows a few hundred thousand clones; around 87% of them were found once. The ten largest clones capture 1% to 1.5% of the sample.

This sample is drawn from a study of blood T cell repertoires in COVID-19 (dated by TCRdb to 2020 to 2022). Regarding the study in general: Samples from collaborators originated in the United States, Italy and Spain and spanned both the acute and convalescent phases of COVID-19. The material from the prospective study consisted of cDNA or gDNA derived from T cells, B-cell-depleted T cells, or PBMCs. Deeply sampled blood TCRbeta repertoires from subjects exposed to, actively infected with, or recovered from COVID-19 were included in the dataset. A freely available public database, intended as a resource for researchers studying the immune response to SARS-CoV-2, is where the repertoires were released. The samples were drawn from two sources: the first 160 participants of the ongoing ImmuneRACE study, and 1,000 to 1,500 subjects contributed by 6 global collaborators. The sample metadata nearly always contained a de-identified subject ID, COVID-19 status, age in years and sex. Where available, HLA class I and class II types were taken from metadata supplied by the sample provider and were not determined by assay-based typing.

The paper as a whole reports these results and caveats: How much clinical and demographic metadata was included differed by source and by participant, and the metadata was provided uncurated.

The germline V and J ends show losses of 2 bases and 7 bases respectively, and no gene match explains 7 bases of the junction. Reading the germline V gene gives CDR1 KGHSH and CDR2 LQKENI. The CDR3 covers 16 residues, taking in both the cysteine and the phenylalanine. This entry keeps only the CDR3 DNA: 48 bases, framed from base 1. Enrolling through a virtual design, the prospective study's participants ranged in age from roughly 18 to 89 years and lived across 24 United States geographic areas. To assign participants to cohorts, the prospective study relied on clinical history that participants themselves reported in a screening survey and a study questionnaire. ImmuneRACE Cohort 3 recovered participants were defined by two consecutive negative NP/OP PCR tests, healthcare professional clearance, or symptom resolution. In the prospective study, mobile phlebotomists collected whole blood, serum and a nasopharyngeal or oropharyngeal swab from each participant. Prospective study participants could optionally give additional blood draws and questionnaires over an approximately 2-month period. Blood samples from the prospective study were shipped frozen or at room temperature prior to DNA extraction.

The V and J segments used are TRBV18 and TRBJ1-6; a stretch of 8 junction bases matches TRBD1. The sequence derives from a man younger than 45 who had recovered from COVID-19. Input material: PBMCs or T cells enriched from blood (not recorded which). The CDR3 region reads CASSPTGTGENSPLHF. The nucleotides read TGTGCCAGCTCACCAACCGGGACAGGCGAAAATTCACCCCTCCACTTT.